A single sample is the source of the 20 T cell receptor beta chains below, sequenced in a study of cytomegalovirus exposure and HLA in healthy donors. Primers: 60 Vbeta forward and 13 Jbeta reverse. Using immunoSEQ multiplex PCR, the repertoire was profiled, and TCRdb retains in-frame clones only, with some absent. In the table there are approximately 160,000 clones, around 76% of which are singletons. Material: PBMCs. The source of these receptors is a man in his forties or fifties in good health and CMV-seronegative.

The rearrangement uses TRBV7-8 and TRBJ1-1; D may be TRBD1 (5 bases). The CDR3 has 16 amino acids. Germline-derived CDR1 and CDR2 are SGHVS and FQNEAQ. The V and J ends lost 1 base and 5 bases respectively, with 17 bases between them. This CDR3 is CASSLDRSGRETEAFF. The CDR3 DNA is TGTGCCAGCAGCTTAGATAGGTCAGGGAGGGAGACTGAAGCTTTCTTT.

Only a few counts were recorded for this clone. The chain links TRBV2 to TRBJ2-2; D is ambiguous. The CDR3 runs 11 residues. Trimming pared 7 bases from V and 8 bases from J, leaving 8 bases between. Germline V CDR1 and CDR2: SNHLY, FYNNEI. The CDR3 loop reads CASTPSGELFF. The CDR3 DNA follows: TGTGCCAGCACCCCCTCTGGGGAGCTGTTTTTT.

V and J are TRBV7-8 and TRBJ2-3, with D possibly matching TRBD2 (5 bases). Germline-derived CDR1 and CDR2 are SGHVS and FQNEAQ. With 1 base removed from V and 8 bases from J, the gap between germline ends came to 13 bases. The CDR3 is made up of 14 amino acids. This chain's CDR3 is CASSLGENVVTQYF. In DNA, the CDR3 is TGTGCCAGCAGCTTAGGGGAGAATGTAGTTACGCAGTATTTT.

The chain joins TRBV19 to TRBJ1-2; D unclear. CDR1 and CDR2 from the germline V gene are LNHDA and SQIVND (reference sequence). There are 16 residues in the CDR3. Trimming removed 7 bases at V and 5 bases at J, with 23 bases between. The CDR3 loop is CASMPPSVDSWYGYTF. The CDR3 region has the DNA TGTGCCAGTATGCCCCCTTCAGTGGACTCTTGGTATGGCTACACCTTC.

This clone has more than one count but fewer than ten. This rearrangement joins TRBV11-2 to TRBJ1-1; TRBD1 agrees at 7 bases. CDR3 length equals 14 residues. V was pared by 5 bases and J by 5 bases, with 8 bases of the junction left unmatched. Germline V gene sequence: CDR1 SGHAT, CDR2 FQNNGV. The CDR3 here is CASSPYRGSTEAFF. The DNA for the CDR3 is TGTGCCAGCAGCCCGTACAGGGGATCGACTGAAGCTTTCTTT.

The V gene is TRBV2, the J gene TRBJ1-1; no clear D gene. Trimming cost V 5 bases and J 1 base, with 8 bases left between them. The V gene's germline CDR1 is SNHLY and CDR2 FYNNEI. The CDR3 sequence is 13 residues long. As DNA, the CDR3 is TGTGCCAGCAGTTTGGGCAGGAACACTGAAGCTTTCTTT. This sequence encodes CASSLGRNTEAFF.

The CDR3 region is CASRPTSGRANEQFF. The CDR3 DNA follows: TGTGCCAGCAGACCGACTAGCGGGAGGGCCAATGAGCAGTTCTTC. The chain employs TRBV7-9 and TRBJ2-1; TRBD2 matches at 14 bases. J lost 6 bases, V lost 6 bases, and 4 bases had no gene match. This CDR3 has 15 amino acids. Germline values: CDR1 SEHNR, CDR2 FQNEAQ (reference sequence).

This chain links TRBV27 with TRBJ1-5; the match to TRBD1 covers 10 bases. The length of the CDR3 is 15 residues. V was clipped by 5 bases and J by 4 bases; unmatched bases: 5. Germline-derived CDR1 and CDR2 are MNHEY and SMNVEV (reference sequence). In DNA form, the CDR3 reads TGTGCCAGCAGTAGACAGGGACAGGGGAATCAGCCCCAGCATTTT. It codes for CASSRQGQGNQPQHF.

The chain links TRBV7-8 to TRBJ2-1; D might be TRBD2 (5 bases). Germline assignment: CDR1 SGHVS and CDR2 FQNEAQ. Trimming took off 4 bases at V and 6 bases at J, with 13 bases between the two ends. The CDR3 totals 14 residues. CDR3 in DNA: TGTGCCAGCAGCTGGACCGGACTCACCAATGAGCAGTTCTTC. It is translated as CASSWTGLTNEQFF.

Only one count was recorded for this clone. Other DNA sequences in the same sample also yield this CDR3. The CDR3 coding sequence is TGCGCCAGCAGCGCCACAGGAACGAACACTGAAGCTTTCTTT. Translating gives CASSATGTNTEAFF. This rearrangement joins TRBV5-1 to TRBJ1-1; a weak D match, TRBD1 (5 bases). The CDR3 loop spans 14 amino acids. Trimming removed 4 bases from V and 1 base from J, with 11 bases in between. The germline V gene encodes CDR1 SGHRS and CDR2 YFSETQ.

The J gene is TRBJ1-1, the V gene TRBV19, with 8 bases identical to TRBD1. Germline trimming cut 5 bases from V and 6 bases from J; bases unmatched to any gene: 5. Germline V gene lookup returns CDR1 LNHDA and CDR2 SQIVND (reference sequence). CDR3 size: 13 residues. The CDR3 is CASSRTGLSEAFF. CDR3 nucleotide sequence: TGTGCCAGTAGTCGGACAGGGTTATCTGAAGCTTTCTTT.

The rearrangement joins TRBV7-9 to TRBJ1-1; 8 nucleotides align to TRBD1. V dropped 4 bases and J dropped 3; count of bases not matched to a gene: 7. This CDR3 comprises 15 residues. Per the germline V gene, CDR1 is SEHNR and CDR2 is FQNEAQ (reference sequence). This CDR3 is CASSYRTGTDTEAFF. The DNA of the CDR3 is TGTGCCAGCAGCTACCGGACAGGGACCGACACTGAAGCTTTCTTT.

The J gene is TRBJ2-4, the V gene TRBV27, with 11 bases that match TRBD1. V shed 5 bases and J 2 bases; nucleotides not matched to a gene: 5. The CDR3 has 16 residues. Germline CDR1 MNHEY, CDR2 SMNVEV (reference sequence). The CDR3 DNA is TGTGCCAGCAGTCCCGGACAGGGGGCGACCAAAAACATTCAGTACTTC. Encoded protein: CASSPGQGATKNIQYF.

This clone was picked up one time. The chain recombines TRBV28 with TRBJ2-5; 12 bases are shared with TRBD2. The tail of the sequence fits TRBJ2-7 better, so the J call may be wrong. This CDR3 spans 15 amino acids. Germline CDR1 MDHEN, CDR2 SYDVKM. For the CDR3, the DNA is TGTGCCAGCAGTAGAGGACTAGCGGGAAGCAACGAGCAGTACTTC. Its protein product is CASSRGLAGSNEQYF.

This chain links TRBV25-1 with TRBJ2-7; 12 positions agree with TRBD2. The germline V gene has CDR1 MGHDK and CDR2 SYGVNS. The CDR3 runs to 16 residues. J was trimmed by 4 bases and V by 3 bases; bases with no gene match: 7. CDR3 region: CASSDPTSGRTYEQYF. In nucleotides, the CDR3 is TGTGCCAGCAGTGACCCCACTAGCGGGAGGACGTACGAGCAGTACTTC.

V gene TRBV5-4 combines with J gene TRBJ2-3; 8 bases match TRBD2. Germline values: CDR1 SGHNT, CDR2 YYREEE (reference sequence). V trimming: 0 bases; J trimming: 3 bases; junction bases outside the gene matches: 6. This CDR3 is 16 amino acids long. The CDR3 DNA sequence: TGTGCCAGCAGCTTGGCGGCCGGGAGGGCGACAGATACGCAGTATTTT. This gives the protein CASSLAAGRATDTQYF.

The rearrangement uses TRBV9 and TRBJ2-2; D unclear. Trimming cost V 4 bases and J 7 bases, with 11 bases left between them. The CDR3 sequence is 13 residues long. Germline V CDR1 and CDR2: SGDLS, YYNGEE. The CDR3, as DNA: TGTGCCAGCAGCAACACTCAGGTCGGGGAGCTGTTTTTT. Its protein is CASSNTQVGELFF.

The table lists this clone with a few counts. The CDR3 loop is CAWSRTGGSVGANVLTF. The DNA of the CDR3 is TGTGCCTGGAGTCGGACAGGGGGCTCCGTTGGGGCCAACGTCCTGACTTTC. The chain combines TRBV30 with TRBJ2-6; 11 bases are shared with TRBD1. Trimming took 2 bases from V and 3 from J; bases not matched to a gene: 6. The CDR3 runs to 17 residues. Germline V gene data show CDR1 as GTSNPN and CDR2 as SVGIG (reference sequence).

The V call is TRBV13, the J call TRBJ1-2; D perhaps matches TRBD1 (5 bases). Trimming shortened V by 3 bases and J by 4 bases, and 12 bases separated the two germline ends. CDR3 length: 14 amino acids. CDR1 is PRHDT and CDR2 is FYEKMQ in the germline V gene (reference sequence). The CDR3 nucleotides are TGTGCCAGCAGCTTGGGCGGGGGTTCCTATGGCTACACCTTC. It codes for CASSLGGGSYGYTF.

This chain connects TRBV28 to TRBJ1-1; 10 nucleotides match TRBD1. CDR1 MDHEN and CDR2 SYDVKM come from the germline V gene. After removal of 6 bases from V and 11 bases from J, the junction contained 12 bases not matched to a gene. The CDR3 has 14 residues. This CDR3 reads CASSQSDRGRMAFF. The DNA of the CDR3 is TGTGCCAGCAGCCAAAGTGACAGGGGGCGAATGGCTTTCTTT.